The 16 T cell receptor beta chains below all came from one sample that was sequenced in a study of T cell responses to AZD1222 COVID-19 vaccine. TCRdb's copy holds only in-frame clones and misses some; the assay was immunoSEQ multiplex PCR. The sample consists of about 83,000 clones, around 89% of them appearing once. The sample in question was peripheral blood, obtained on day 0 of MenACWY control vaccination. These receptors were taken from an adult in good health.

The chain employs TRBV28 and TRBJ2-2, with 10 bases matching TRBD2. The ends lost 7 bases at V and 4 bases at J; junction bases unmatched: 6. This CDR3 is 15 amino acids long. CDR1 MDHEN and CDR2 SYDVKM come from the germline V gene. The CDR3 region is CASILAGEVTGELFF. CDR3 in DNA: TGTGCCAGCATCCTAGCGGGAGAAGTCACCGGGGAGCTGTTTTTT.

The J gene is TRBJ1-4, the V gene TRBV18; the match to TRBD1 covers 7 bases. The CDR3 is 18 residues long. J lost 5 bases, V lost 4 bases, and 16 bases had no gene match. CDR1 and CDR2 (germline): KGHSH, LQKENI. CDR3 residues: CASSQNTIKRGRNEKLFF. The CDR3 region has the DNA TGTGCCAGCTCACAAAATACGATAAAAAGGGGGCGCAATGAAAAACTGTTTTTT.

CDR3 sequence: CASSPPGQGGSEQFF. In DNA form, the CDR3 reads TGCGCCAGCAGCCCCCCGGGACAGGGGGGAAGTGAGCAGTTCTTC. The V call is TRBV5-1, the J call TRBJ2-1; the match to TRBD1 covers 11 bases. Germline V gene lookup returns CDR1 SGHRS and CDR2 YFSETQ. Trimming at V came to 4 bases and at J to 9 bases, leaving 9 bases not matched to a gene. CDR3 size: 15 residues.

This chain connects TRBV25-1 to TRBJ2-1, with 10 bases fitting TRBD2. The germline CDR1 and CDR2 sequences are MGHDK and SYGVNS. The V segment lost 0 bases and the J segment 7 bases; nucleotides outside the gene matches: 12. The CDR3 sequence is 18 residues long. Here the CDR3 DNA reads TGTGCCAGCAGTGAATATTTGCCCGGGACTAGCGTTGTGAATGAGCAGTTCTTC. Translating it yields CASSEYLPGTSVVNEQFF.

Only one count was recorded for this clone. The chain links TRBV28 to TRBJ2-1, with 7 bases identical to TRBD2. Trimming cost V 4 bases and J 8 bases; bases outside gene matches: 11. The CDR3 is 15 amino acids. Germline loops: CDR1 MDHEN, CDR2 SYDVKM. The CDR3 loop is CASSSPGLKPHEQFF. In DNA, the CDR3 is TGTGCCAGCAGTTCACCGGGACTAAAGCCCCATGAGCAGTTCTTC.

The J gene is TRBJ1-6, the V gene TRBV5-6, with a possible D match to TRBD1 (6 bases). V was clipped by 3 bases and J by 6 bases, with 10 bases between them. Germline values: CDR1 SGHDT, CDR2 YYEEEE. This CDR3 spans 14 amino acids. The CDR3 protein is CASSWTEANSPLHF. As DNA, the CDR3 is TGTGCCAGCAGCTGGACAGAGGCTAATTCACCCCTCCACTTT.

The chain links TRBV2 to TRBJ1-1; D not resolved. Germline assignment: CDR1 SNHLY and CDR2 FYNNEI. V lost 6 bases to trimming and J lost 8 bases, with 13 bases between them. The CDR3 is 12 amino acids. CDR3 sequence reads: CASRAEAGEAFF. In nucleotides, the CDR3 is TGTGCCAGCAGAGCCGAGGCAGGAGAAGCTTTCTTT.

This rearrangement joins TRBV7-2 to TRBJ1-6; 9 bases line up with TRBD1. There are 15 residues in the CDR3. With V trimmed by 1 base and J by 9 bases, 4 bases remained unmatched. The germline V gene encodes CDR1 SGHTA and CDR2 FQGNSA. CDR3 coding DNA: TGTGCCAGCAGCTTAGAGGTACAGGGGGCTTCACCCCTCCACTTT. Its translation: CASSLEVQGASPLHF.

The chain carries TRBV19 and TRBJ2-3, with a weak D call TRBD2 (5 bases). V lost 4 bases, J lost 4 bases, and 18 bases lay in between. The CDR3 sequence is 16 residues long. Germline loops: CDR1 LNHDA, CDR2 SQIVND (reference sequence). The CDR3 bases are TGTGCCAGTAGTACGCATGGGAGCGCCAGGCCAGATACGCAGTATTTT. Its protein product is CASSTHGSARPDTQYF.

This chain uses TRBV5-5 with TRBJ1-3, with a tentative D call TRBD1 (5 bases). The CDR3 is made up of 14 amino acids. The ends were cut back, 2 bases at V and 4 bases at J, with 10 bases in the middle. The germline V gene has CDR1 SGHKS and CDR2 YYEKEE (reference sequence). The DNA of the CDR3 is TGTGCCAGCAGCTTCGGAGGGACGGGAAACACCATATATTTT. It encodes CASSFGGTGNTIYF.

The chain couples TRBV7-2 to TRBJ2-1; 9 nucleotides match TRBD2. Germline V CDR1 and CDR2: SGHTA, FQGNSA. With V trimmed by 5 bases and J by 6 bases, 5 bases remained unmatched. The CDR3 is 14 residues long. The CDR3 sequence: CASSHGLAFNEQFF. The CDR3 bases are TGTGCCAGCAGCCACGGACTAGCGTTCAATGAGCAGTTCTTC.

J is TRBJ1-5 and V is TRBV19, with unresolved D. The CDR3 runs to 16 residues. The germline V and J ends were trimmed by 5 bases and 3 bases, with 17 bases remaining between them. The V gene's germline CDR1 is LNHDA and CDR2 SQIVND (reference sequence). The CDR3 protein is CASSSPRVPDNQPQHF. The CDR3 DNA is TGTGCCAGTAGTTCCCCGAGGGTTCCGGACAATCAGCCCCAGCATTTT. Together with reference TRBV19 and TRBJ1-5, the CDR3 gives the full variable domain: DGGITQSPKYLFRKEGQNVTLSCEQNLNHDAMYWYRQDPGQGLRLIYYSQIVNDFQKGDIAEGYSVSREKKESFPLTVTSAQKNPTAFYLCASSSPRVPDNQPQHFGDGTRLSIL.

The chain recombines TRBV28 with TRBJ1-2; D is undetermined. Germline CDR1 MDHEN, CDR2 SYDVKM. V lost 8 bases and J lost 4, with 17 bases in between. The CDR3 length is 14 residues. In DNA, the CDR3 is TGTGCCAGCGGCCCTCTCGTCGGTAGCTATGGCTACACCTTC. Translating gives CASGPLVGSYGYTF.

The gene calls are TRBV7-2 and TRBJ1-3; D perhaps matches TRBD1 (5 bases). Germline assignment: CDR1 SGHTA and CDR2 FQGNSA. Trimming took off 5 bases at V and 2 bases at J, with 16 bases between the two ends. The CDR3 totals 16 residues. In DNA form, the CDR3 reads TGTGCCAGCAGCGCCCATGAGCGGGGGACTGGAAACACCATATATTTT. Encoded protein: CASSAHERGTGNTIYF.

This CDR3 reads CASSDLSGRATDTQYF. The CDR3 nucleotides are TGTGCCAGCAGCGATCTTAGCGGGAGGGCCACAGATACGCAGTATTTT. The V gene is TRBV11-3, the J gene TRBJ2-3; 11 bases map to TRBD2. Germline V CDR1 and CDR2: SGHNT, YENEEA. The CDR3 contains 16 residues. Losses at the gene ends were 5 bases for V and 2 bases for J; bases not matched to a gene: 6.

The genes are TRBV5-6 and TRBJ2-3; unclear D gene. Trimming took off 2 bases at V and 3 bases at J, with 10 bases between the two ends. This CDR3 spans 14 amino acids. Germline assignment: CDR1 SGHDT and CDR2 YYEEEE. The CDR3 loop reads CASSFLIPTDTQYF. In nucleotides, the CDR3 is TGTGCCAGCAGCTTTTTAATCCCGACAGATACGCAGTATTTT.